The 21 T cell receptor beta chains listed next were all sequenced from one sample in a study of T cells in Graves' hyperthyroidism and ophthalmopathy. What was amplified from RNA transcripts were TCR beta CDR3 regions. The HTBI primer set served for first-round RT-PCR of the TCR CDR3. TCRdb reprocessed the multiplex PCR reads with MiXCR, giving one entry per CDR3 protein. The sample lists 45,000 to 55,000 distinct CDR3 sequences; roughly 56% were seen once. Sequenced input: peripheral blood or thyroid tissue (not recorded which). The receptor set was obtained from a man between 18 and 35 years old with Graves' hyperthyroidism.

The gene calls are TRBV5-1 and TRBJ1-2; possibly TRBD1 for D (6 bases). The CDR3 loop spans 15 amino acids. V shed 4 bases and J shed 0 bases, with 13 bases lying between them. Germline CDR1 is SGHRS and CDR2 is YFSETQ. This CDR3 reads CASSVGQLTNYGYTF. As DNA, the CDR3 is TGCGCCAGCAGCGTCGGACAGCTTACTAACTATGGCTACACCTTC.

The sample holds many counts of this clonotype. V usage is TRBV5-1 and J usage is TRBJ1-1; D may be TRBD1 (5 bases). The germline CDR1 and CDR2 sequences are SGHRS and YFSETQ. CDR3 length equals 13 residues. V shed 0 bases and J shed 4 bases, with 7 bases lying between them. The CDR3 coding sequence is TGCGCCAGCAGCTTGGAAGGGGCCACTGAAGCTTTCTTT. The encoded protein is CASSLEGATEAFF.

This clonotype was detected many times. V and J are TRBV5-5 and TRBJ2-7; TRBD2 matches at 10 bases. The junction had 11 bases not matched to a gene; V was cut back by 4 bases and J by 4 bases. In germline, CDR1 is SGHKS, CDR2 YYEKEE (reference sequence). This CDR3 is 16 amino acids long. CDR3 region: CASSQKPSGRGYEQYF. The CDR3 nucleotides read TGTGCCAGCAGCCAAAAGCCTAGCGGGAGAGGGTACGAGCAGTACTTC. Full variable domain (remainder filled in from reference TRBV5-5 and TRBJ2-7): DAGVTQSPTHLIKTRGQQVTLRCSPISGHKSVSWYQQVLGQGPQFIFQYYEKEERGRGNFPDRFSARQFPNYSSELNVNALLLGDSALYLCASSQKPSGRGYEQYFGPGTRLTVT.

At least ten counts were recorded for this clonotype. As DNA, the CDR3 is TGCAGTGGAAATGACAGGGGTTGGGAGACCCAGTACTTC. Translation gives CSGNDRGWETQYF. The chain combines TRBV20-1 with TRBJ2-5, with 8 bases that match TRBD1. V lost 7 bases to trimming and J lost 5 bases; unmatched junction nucleotides: 9. The germline V gene encodes CDR1 DFQATT and CDR2 SNEGSKA (reference sequence). The CDR3 spans 13 residues.

For the CDR3, the DNA is TGTGCCAGCAGTTCAGAGGCGACTAATTCACCCCTCCACTTT. This gives the protein CASSSEATNSPLHF. This rearrangement joins TRBV11-2 to TRBJ1-6; D is uncertain. Looked up from germline, CDR1 is SGHAT and CDR2 is FQNNGV. Trimming removed 6 bases at V and 6 bases at J, with 12 bases between. The CDR3 extends over 14 amino acids. The entire variable domain, with the rest obtained from reference TRBV11-2 and TRBJ1-6, is as follows: EAGVAQSPRYKIIEKRQSVAFWCNPISGHATLYWYQQILGQGPKLLIQFQNNGVVDDSQLPKDRFSAERLKGVDSTLKIQPAKLEDSAVYLCASSSEATNSPLHFGNGTRLTVT.

This chain uses TRBV6-6 with TRBJ2-7, with D possibly matching TRBD1 (7 bases). From germline, CDR1 is MNHNY and CDR2 SVGAGI (reference sequence). The CDR3 spans 15 residues. The V end lost 7 bases, the J end lost 12 bases, and 28 bases lay between the germline ends. The CDR3 protein is CASKAAQGGGYGRYF. The DNA for the CDR3 is TGTGCCAGCAAGGCTGCGCAGGGGGGTGGGTACGGGCGGTACTTC.

As to this clonotype: The junction and the germline gene differ at one end; a read error may be behind it. J is TRBJ1-6 and V is TRBV5-1, with TRBD1 matching 8 bases. This CDR3 is built from 13 residues. In germline, CDR1 is SGHRS, CDR2 YFSETQ. The CDR3 loop is CASSWDRNSPLHF. The CDR3 DNA reads TGTGCCAGCAGCTGGGACAGGAATTCACCCCTCCACTTT.

This clonotype was observed at least ten times. Here the CDR3 reads CASSLLPGWGRNQPQHF. The CDR3 DNA follows: TGTGCCAGCAGCTTATTGCCCGGCTGGGGGCGCAATCAGCCCCAGCATTTT. This chain joins TRBV7-2 and TRBJ1-5; D possibly corresponds to TRBD1 (6 bases). The V gene's germline CDR1 is SGHTA and CDR2 FQGNSA. The CDR3 has 17 amino acids. V was trimmed by 2 bases and J by 2 bases, leaving 16 bases between them.

This clonotype rates as large. The chain recombines TRBV9 with TRBJ1-2, with TRBD1 matching over 8 bases. This CDR3 is 12 amino acids long. CDR1 SGDLS and CDR2 YYNGEE come from the germline V gene. V shed 2 bases, J shed 7 bases, and the junction held 1 base outside the gene matches. As DNA, the CDR3 is TGTGCCAGCAGCGTGGGGACAGGTGGCTACACCTTC. It yields the protein CASSVGTGGYTF.

In its sample, this clonotype was seen a few times. The chain is built from TRBV2 and TRBJ1-5; 8 bases map to TRBD1. V trimming: 5 bases; J trimming: 7 bases; junction bases outside the gene matches: 25. This CDR3 spans 20 amino acids. Germline V gene sequence: CDR1 SNHLY, CDR2 FYNNEI. CDR3 amino acids: CASSLNPIGQGRSSKQPQHF. For the CDR3, the DNA is TGTGCCAGCAGTTTGAACCCCATCGGACAGGGACGATCTTCTAAGCAGCCCCAGCATTTT.

At least ten counts were recorded for this clonotype. The J gene is TRBJ2-6, the V gene TRBV6-2 or TRBV6-3; TRBD1 aligns across 7 bases. The CDR3 length is 14 residues. The trim removed 7 bases at V and 2 bases at J, leaving 2 bases unmatched. Germline V gives CDR1 MNHEY, CDR2 SVGEGT. The CDR3 loop reads CASNRGTGANVLTF. The CDR3 bases are TGTGCCAGCAACAGGGGCACTGGGGCCAACGTCCTGACTTTC.

Turning to this clonotype: No conserved phenylalanine or tryptophan ends this CDR3, so it is likely a read error. Because the CDR3's place on the DNA is in doubt, the DNA is left out and the CDR3 is given as listed by TCRdb. This chain uses TRBV7-2 with TRBJ2-5; the table assigns TRBD1, which was not confirmed against the DNA. From germline, CDR1 is SGHTA and CDR2 FQGNSA. The CDR3 totals 19 residues, both ends included. CDR3 residues: CASSIFGSGQTRSPLHFGN.

Turning to this clonotype: A read error is likely, as this CDR3 ends without the conserved phenylalanine or tryptophan. It is unclear where the CDR3 begins or ends on the DNA, so no DNA is shown, and the CDR3 is as TCRdb lists it. The chain has TRBV4-2 and TRBJ2-6; TRBD1, the table's D call, was not compared with the DNA. Germline lookup yields CDR1 LGHNA and CDR2 YNFKEQ. The CDR3 region is 10 residues in length, termini included. The CDR3 loop reads CASSQVKGGS.

V gene TRBV25-1 combines with J gene TRBJ1-6; TRBD1 is a possible D gene (5 bases). Germline V lookup: CDR1 MGHDK, CDR2 SYGVNS. This CDR3 contains 14 residues. V lost 10 bases, J lost 7 bases, and 17 bases lay in between. CDR3 nucleotides: TGTGCCACCCAAATTACCGGGGGGAATTCACCCCTCCACTTT. Its translation: CATQITGGNSPLHF.

This clonotype was counted many times. The rearrangement joins TRBV7-2 to TRBJ2-7; D is unresolved. The CDR3 runs to 15 residues. V was cut by 0 bases and J by 0 bases, with 9 bases left in between. The germline CDR1 and CDR2 sequences are SGHTA and FQGNSA. The CDR3 DNA is TGTGCCAGCAGCTTAGCGCCGAGGAGCTCCTACGAGCAGTACTTC. It encodes CASSLAPRSSYEQYF.

This clonotype was recorded many times. The chain combines TRBV5-7 with TRBJ1-2; D unclear. TRBV5-7 is an open reading frame whose function is uncertain. Trimming shortened V by 2 bases and J by 7 bases, and 9 bases separated the two germline ends. The CDR3 is made up of 12 amino acids. CDR3 region: CASSFRLGGYTF. The CDR3 region has the DNA TGTGCCAGCAGCTTCCGATTGGGTGGCTACACCTTC.

This chain joins TRBV7-8 and TRBJ2-7; 8 nucleotides agree with TRBD1. Germline CDR1 and CDR2: SGHVS and FQNEAQ. CDR3 length equals 15 residues. The trim removed 0 bases at V and 2 bases at J, leaving 3 bases unmatched. CDR3 bases: TGTGCCAGCAGCTTAGCCGGACAGGGTACCTACGAGCAGTACTTC. It is translated as CASSLAGQGTYEQYF.

In this sample, this clonotype turned up once. The J gene is TRBJ2-7, the V gene TRBV20-1, with D perhaps TRBD2 (6 bases). Trimming shortened V by 3 bases and J by 3 bases, and 9 bases separated the two germline ends. Germline V lookup: CDR1 DFQATT, CDR2 SNEGSKA (reference sequence). The CDR3 contains 12 residues. The CDR3 loop reads CSARAGFYEQYF. The CDR3 coding sequence is TGCAGTGCTAGGGCGGGATTCTACGAGCAGTACTTC.

This chain uses TRBV29-1 with TRBJ2-7; 7 bases are shared with TRBD1. This CDR3 has 13 amino acids. V lost 4 bases, J lost 2 bases, and 5 bases stayed unmatched. Germline-derived CDR1 and CDR2 are SQVTM and ANQGSEA. The CDR3 bases are TGCAGCGTTGGAGGGGGCAGCGCCTACGAGCAGTACTTC. Its protein is CSVGGGSAYEQYF.

The chain carries TRBV6-1 and TRBJ2-7; D perhaps matches TRBD2 (5 bases). This CDR3 has 14 amino acids. Germline lookup yields CDR1 MNHNS and CDR2 SASEGT. Trimming cost V 5 bases and J 2 bases, with 13 bases left between them. CDR3 in DNA: TGTGCCAGCAGTACAACCGGGGAACCCTACGAGCAGTACTTC. As protein: CASSTTGEPYEQYF.

The CDR3 DNA reads as TGTGCCAGCAGCACCGGACTAGCGGGATATCAGTACTTC. Protein product: CASSTGLAGYQYF. This chain links TRBV7-2 with TRBJ2-7; 12 nucleotides align to TRBD2. The length of the CDR3 is 13 residues. V lost 5 bases and J lost 10; bases outside the gene matches: 6. In germline, CDR1 is SGHTA, CDR2 FQGNSA.